This record looks at one T cell receptor (beta chain) sequence and its context. The ends were cut back, 3 bases at V and 1 base at J, with 19 bases in the middle. CDR1 SGHNT and CDR2 YYREEE come from the germline V gene (reference sequence). This CDR3 spans 18 amino acids. The PCR made use of 60 Vbeta and 13 Jbeta primers. This table comes from immunoSEQ multiplex PCR, and its TCRdb copy is limited to in-frame clones, with some not included. The sample carries 95,000 to 100,000 clones, 70% to 80% recorded once. This record belongs to a study of cytomegalovirus exposure and HLA in healthy donors. This clonotype was sampled from a woman aged 55-69 years in good health and CMV-seropositive. Sequenced: PBMCs. This chain links TRBV5-4 with TRBJ2-2; possibly TRBD1 for D (5 bases). The CDR3 here is CASSSRSRQTKNTGELFF. The CDR3 nucleotides read TGTGCCAGCAGCTCGAGATCCAGACAGACAAAGAACACCGGGGAGCTGTTTTTT. Full variable domain (remainder filled in from reference TRBV5-4 and TRBJ2-2): ETGVTQSPTHLIKTRGQQVTLRCSSQSGHNTVSWYQQALGQGPQFIFQYYREEENGRGNFPPRFSGLQFPNYSSELNVNALELDDSALYLCASSSRSRQTKNTGELFFGEGSRLTVL.